This entry lists 29 T cell receptor beta chains sequenced from one sample in a study of T cells in Graves' hyperthyroidism and ophthalmopathy. Amplification targeted TCR beta CDR3 regions from RNA transcripts. The HTBI primer set served for first-round RT-PCR of the TCR CDR3. TCRdb independently ran MiXCR on the multiplex PCR reads; one entry per CDR3 protein. This table has approximately 490,000 distinct CDR3 sequences, roughly 22% appearing once. Specimen: blood. These receptors were collected from a woman in her 70s with Graves' ophthalmopathy.

Ten or more counts support this clonotype. V gene TRBV2 combines with J gene TRBJ1-1; 8 positions agree with TRBD1. The CDR3 contains 15 residues. Trimming at V came to 6 bases and at J to 1 base, leaving 7 bases not matched to a gene. In germline, CDR1 is SNHLY, CDR2 FYNNEI. The CDR3 bases are TGTGCCAGCAGGGTGCAGGGGGCGAGGAACACTGAAGCTTTCTTT. This codes for CASRVQGARNTEAFF. Full variable domain (missing parts from reference TRBV2 and TRBJ1-1): EPEVTQTPSHQVTQMGQEVILRCVPISNHLYFYWYRQILGQKVEFLVSFYNNEISEKSEIFDDQFSVERPDGSNFTLKIRSTKLEDSAMYFCASRVQGARNTEAFFGQGTRLTVV.

This clonotype was detected ten times or more. The chain recombines TRBV20-1 with TRBJ2-1, with D perhaps TRBD2 (5 bases). CDR3 size: 12 residues. Germline V lookup: CDR1 DFQATT, CDR2 SNEGSKA (reference sequence). V was pared by 6 bases and J by 2 bases, with 8 bases between. The CDR3 reads CSAEGTYNEQFF. As DNA, the CDR3 is TGCAGTGCCGAGGGAACCTACAATGAGCAGTTCTTC.

This clonotype was observed at least ten times. The rearrangement links TRBV11-2 to TRBJ2-7; 10 positions match TRBD1. Germline CDR1 reads SGHAT; CDR2 reads FQNNGV. The length of the CDR3 is 16 residues. V gave up 5 bases and J gave up 5 bases; unmatched junction bases: 12. Here the CDR3 DNA reads TGTGCCAGCAGCCCCATTTTCAAGACAGGGGGCAACGAGCAGTACTTC. Translating it yields CASSPIFKTGGNEQYF.

This clonotype was observed at least ten times. V is TRBV12-3 or TRBV12-4 and J is TRBJ2-3; D not resolved. The V and J ends lost 4 bases and 0 bases respectively, with 11 bases between them. The CDR3 is 15 residues long. The CDR3 nucleotides are TGTGCCAGCAGTTCCATATCGGAAAGCACAGATACGCAGTATTTT. It translates to CASSSISESTDTQYF.

Details on this clonotype: One end of the junction is discordant with germline, which a read error may explain. The gene calls are TRBV4-1 and TRBJ2-1; D not certain. The CDR3 covers 15 residues. The germline gives CDR1 MGHRA, CDR2 YSYEKL. The CDR3 sequence: CASSLGGGTYNGQFF. In nucleotides, the CDR3 is TGCGCCAGCAGCTTAGGCGGTGGAACTTACAATGGGCAGTTCTTC.

This clonotype was seen ten or more times. This chain joins TRBV10-3 and TRBJ2-1; D is perhaps TRBD1 (6 bases). Germline V gene data show CDR1 as ENHRY and CDR2 as SYGVKD. The CDR3 consists of 12 residues. Trimming stripped 5 bases from V and 8 bases from J, with 10 bases between. CDR3 sequence (DNA): TGTGCCATCAGTTTACAGGGCGATGAGCAGTTCTTC. Translation: CAISLQGDEQFF.

Many counts were recorded for this clonotype. CDR3 sequence: CSAKHGQRNTEAFF. In DNA form, the CDR3 reads TGCAGTGCTAAACACGGACAGAGGAACACTGAAGCTTTCTTT. This chain connects TRBV20-1 to TRBJ1-1; D may be TRBD1 (6 bases). The CDR3 covers 14 residues. The V gene lost 4 bases and the J gene lost 1 base, with 13 bases spanning the gap. Germline loops: CDR1 DFQATT, CDR2 SNEGSKA (reference sequence).

This clonotype occurred many times. V and J are TRBV3-1 and TRBJ2-7; possible D gene TRBD2, 5 bases. The CDR3 consists of 14 residues. Trimming pared 4 bases from V and 0 bases from J, leaving 10 bases between. CDR1 and CDR2 from the germline V gene are LGHDT and YNNKEL (reference sequence). CDR3 protein: CASSPLSGSYEQYF. As DNA, the CDR3 is TGTGCCAGCAGCCCCCTCAGCGGCTCCTACGAGCAGTACTTC.

This clonotype was seen at least ten times. The chain is built from TRBV9 and TRBJ2-1; D call uncertain. The germline V gene encodes CDR1 SGDLS and CDR2 YYNGEE. Trimming took 0 bases from V and 4 from J, leaving 8 bases between them. This CDR3 has 14 residues. CDR3 region: CASSVEAAYNEQFF. The DNA of the CDR3 is TGTGCCAGCAGCGTAGAAGCCGCATACAATGAGCAGTTCTTC.

This clonotype was counted ten times or more. The chain uses TRBV20-1 and TRBJ1-1; unclear D gene. Germline values: CDR1 DFQATT, CDR2 SNEGSKA (reference sequence). This CDR3 contains 13 residues. The V end was cut by 6 bases, the J end by 1 base, with 12 bases between. This CDR3 reads CSASPVQNTEAFF. In DNA, the CDR3 is TGCAGTGCCTCTCCTGTCCAGAACACTGAAGCTTTCTTT.

This rearrangement joins TRBV2 to TRBJ1-4; D gene ambiguous. The V gene lost 4 bases and the J gene lost 3 bases, with 12 bases spanning the gap. This CDR3 has 15 amino acids. Germline CDR1 reads SNHLY; CDR2 reads FYNNEI. The CDR3: CASSGIVVPNEKLFF. In nucleotides, the CDR3 is TGTGCCAGCAGTGGAATTGTCGTTCCTAATGAAAAACTGTTTTTT.

On this clonotype: A much larger clone sits a single nucleotide away, making a read error possible. The rearrangement links TRBV2 to TRBJ2-7; D call uncertain. There are 12 residues in the CDR3. Per germline, CDR1 SNHLY and CDR2 FYNNEI. The V end lost 2 bases, the J end lost 7 bases, and 9 bases lay between the germline ends. The CDR3 spells CASSEFTHEQYF. In DNA form, the CDR3 reads TGTGCCAGCAGTGAATTTACCCATGAGCAGTACTTC.

This clonotype turned up a few times. The J gene is TRBJ2-7, the V gene TRBV2, with 11 positions matching TRBD2. The CDR3 length is 14 residues. Germline V gene lookup returns CDR1 SNHLY and CDR2 FYNNEI. The trim removed 4 bases at V and 4 bases at J, leaving 3 bases unmatched. The CDR3 spells CASSGASGRYEQYF. DNA of the CDR3: TGTGCCAGCAGTGGGGCTAGCGGGAGGTACGAGCAGTACTTC.

This clonotype was counted ten times or more. The gene calls are TRBV7-9 and TRBJ2-7, with D tentatively TRBD1 or TRBD2 (5 bases each). The CDR3 covers 15 residues. Trimming removed 6 bases at V and 5 bases at J, with 20 bases between. Germline V lookup: CDR1 SEHNR, CDR2 FQNEAQ (reference sequence). The DNA of the CDR3 is TGTGCCAGCAGGCTATCCGGGACCTCATCCCACGAGCAGTACTTC. Protein sequence: CASRLSGTSSHEQYF.

This rearrangement joins TRBV7-2 to TRBJ1-1; D might be TRBD1 (5 bases). Germline V gene sequence: CDR1 SGHTA, CDR2 FQGNSA. V was pared by 1 base and J by 13 bases, with 13 bases between. This CDR3 comprises 12 residues. The CDR3 DNA reads TGTGCCAGCAGCTTAGAAACGGGGACGGTTTTCTTT. Protein: CASSLETGTVFF.

Remarks on this clonotype: Germline and junction disagree at one end, which may indicate a read error. V and J are TRBV2 and TRBJ2-1; the match to TRBD2 covers 9 bases. CDR1 is SNHLY, CDR2 FYNNEI, per germline. The CDR3 sequence is 15 residues long. Here the CDR3 reads CANSGTSRIMNEQFF. The CDR3 DNA reads TGTGCCAACAGTGGGACTAGCAGGATTATGAATGAGCAGTTCTTC.

The chain joins TRBV29-1 to TRBJ1-1; 7 nucleotides line up with TRBD1. V trimming: 5 bases; J trimming: 4 bases; junction bases outside the gene matches: 7. The CDR3 consists of 13 residues. Per the germline V gene, CDR1 is SQVTM and CDR2 is ANQGSEA. CDR3 sequence (DNA): TGCAGCGTTAGGACAGGATGGGGCACTGAAGCTTTCTTT. Translated: CSVRTGWGTEAFF.

The chain carries TRBV19 and TRBJ2-7; 10 bases map to TRBD1. The ends lost 5 bases at V and 3 bases at J; junction bases unmatched: 7. This CDR3 has 15 residues. Germline V CDR1 and CDR2: LNHDA, SQIVND (reference sequence). CDR3 sequence: CASSSRGDRGYEQYF. The CDR3 bases are TGTGCCAGTAGTTCCCGAGGGGACAGGGGCTACGAGCAGTACTTC.

This clonotype was observed a single time. The CDR3 reads CASSQEKGTRGYGYTF. CDR3 nucleotide sequence: TGTGCCAGCAGCCAAGAAAAGGGGACAAGGGGCTATGGCTACACCTTC. This rearrangement joins TRBV4-2 to TRBJ1-2; weak D call: TRBD1 (6 bases). Germline values: CDR1 LGHNA, CDR2 YNFKEQ. The germline V and J ends were trimmed by 0 bases and 4 bases, with 15 bases remaining between them. The CDR3 contains 16 residues.

This clonotype was found many times. V is TRBV7-2 and J is TRBJ2-2, with D possibly being TRBD1 (5 bases). The V and J ends lost 1 base and 7 bases respectively, with 13 bases between them. The CDR3 extends over 15 amino acids. Germline V lookup: CDR1 SGHTA, CDR2 FQGNSA. The CDR3 bases are TGTGCCAGCAGCTTAGGGACATCCTCGGGCGGGGAGCTGTTTTTT. Translation gives CASSLGTSSGGELFF.

This clonotype was observed a few times. The V gene is TRBV10-3, the J gene TRBJ1-4; D remains unclear. The germline V gene encodes CDR1 ENHRY and CDR2 SYGVKD. This CDR3 comprises 13 residues. Trimming cost V 3 bases and J 8 bases, with 10 bases left between them. CDR3 in DNA: TGTGCCATCAGTGATCGGTGGGGAGAAAAACTGTTTTTT. Residues: CAISDRWGEKLFF.

This clonotype came up many times. This rearrangement joins TRBV28 to TRBJ2-7; the match to TRBD2 covers 10 bases. The CDR3 has 18 residues. Germline V gene sequence: CDR1 MDHEN, CDR2 SYDVKM. J was trimmed by 0 bases and V by 7 bases; bases with no gene match: 15. CDR3 DNA sequence: TGTGCCAGCACCCCCTCGGGGGGACTAGCGCCCCGCTCCTACGAGCAGTACTTC. Protein sequence: CASTPSGGLAPRSYEQYF.

This sequence joins TRBV5-6 and TRBJ2-5; TRBD1 matches 7 bases. CDR3 length equals 13 residues. Germline lookup yields CDR1 SGHDT and CDR2 YYEEEE. The trim removed 2 bases at V and 7 bases at J, leaving 5 bases unmatched. The CDR3, as DNA: TGTGCCAGCAGCTTACAGGGGCAGGGGACCCAGTACTTC. This sequence encodes CASSLQGQGTQYF.

V is TRBV30 and J is TRBJ2-2; TRBD1 might be the D (5 bases). The DNA matches TRBJ1-1 better at its end, which makes the J call doubtful. This CDR3 has 12 residues. CDR1 is GTSNPN and CDR2 is SVGIG in the germline V gene (reference sequence). As DNA, the CDR3 is TGTGCCTGTTCCCGGGACGGACTTAGAGCTTTCTTT. Amino acids: CACSRDGLRAFF.

About this clonotype: A much larger clone lies a single base off, so this may be a read error. The chain recombines TRBV7-9 with TRBJ2-3, with 9 positions matching TRBD2. The ends lost 5 bases at V and 9 bases at J; junction bases unmatched: 6. The CDR3 has 13 residues. Per germline, CDR1 SEHNR and CDR2 FQNEAQ (reference sequence). In nucleotides, the CDR3 is TGTGCCAGCAGCATAAGTAGCGGGAGAACGCAGTATTTT. This gives the protein CASSISSGRTQYF.

This clonotype has just a few counts. This chain joins TRBV24-1 and TRBJ2-3; 7 bases are shared with TRBD2. CDR3 length: 17 residues. CDR1 is KGHDR, CDR2 SFDVKD, per germline. Unmatched junction bases numbered 7, after V lost 0 bases and J lost 2 bases. The CDR3 nucleotides read TGTGCCACCAGTGATTTGAGGGGCGGGAGCCCCACAGATACGCAGTATTTT. It is translated as CATSDLRGGSPTDTQYF.

The chain links TRBV5-4 to TRBJ2-3, with 9 bases fitting TRBD2. Trimming at V came to 4 bases and at J to 1 base, leaving 10 bases not matched to a gene. Germline CDR1 and CDR2: SGHNT and YYREEE (reference sequence). The CDR3 has 17 amino acids. The CDR3 reads CASSPGVAGVGTDTQYF. The CDR3 nucleotides are TGTGCCAGCAGCCCCGGGGTAGCGGGAGTTGGCACAGATACGCAGTATTTT.

V is TRBV29-1 and J is TRBJ1-5, with D unclear. Deletions cut 7 bases from V and 3 bases from J, with 13 bases between. Per germline, CDR1 SQVTM and CDR2 ANQGSEA. The CDR3 loop spans 13 amino acids. The CDR3, as DNA: TGCAGCGCTGGTGGGAGCCTCAATCAGCCCCAGCATTTT. Protein sequence: CSAGGSLNQPQHF.

The gene calls are TRBV12-3 or TRBV12-4 and TRBJ2-3; D remains unclear. The V gene lost 2 bases and the J gene lost 4 bases, with 13 bases spanning the gap. The length of the CDR3 is 15 residues. The CDR3 DNA reads as TGTGCCAGCAGTTTACTCGGCCTGTCCTCAGATACGCAGTATTTT. This sequence encodes CASSLLGLSSDTQYF.